Following are 9 T cell receptor beta chains from one sample sequenced in a study of cytomegalovirus exposure and HLA in healthy donors. The PCR contained 60 Vbeta and 13 Jbeta primers. TCRdb keeps only in-frame clones here, not all; method: immunoSEQ multiplex PCR. The repertoire holds about 190,000 clones, with around 82% as singletons. The sample taken for sequencing was PBMCs. These TCRs come from a young man in good health and CMV-seronegative.

CDR3 residues: CASSQGGGGDTEAFF. In nucleotides, the CDR3 is TGTGCCAGCAGCCAAGGGGGTGGGGGCGACACTGAAGCTTTCTTT. The chain recombines TRBV7-9 with TRBJ1-1, with D tentatively TRBD1 (6 bases). Per germline, CDR1 SEHNR and CDR2 FQNEAQ (reference sequence). Trimming pared 5 bases from V and 3 bases from J, leaving 16 bases between. This CDR3 has 15 residues.

The chain is built from TRBV2 and TRBJ2-2; 7 bases are shared with TRBD2. The CDR3 covers 15 residues. Germline CDR1 and CDR2: SNHLY and FYNNEI. V lost 0 bases, J lost 6 bases, and 4 bases stayed unmatched. The CDR3 sequence: CASSEALRGAGELFF. The CDR3 DNA follows: TGTGCCAGCAGTGAAGCGCTTCGGGGGGCCGGGGAGCTGTTTTTT.

The table lists this clone with a few counts. V is TRBV9 and J is TRBJ2-5; 14 bases map to TRBD2. The CDR3 runs 17 residues. The trim removed 4 bases at V and 4 bases at J, leaving 9 bases unmatched. The germline V gene has CDR1 SGDLS and CDR2 YYNGEE. The CDR3 reads CASSPGTSGGLGETQYF. As DNA, the CDR3 is TGTGCCAGCAGCCCTGGGACTAGCGGGGGATTGGGAGAGACCCAGTACTTC. Complete variable domain (other parts from reference TRBV9 and TRBJ2-5): DSGVTQTPKHLITATGQRVTLRCSPRSGDLSVYWYQQSLDQGLQFLIQYYNGEERAKGNILERFSAQQFPDLHSELNLSSLELGDSALYFCASSPGTSGGLGETQYFGPGTRLLVL.

The chain joins TRBV7-8 to TRBJ2-7, with a tentative D call TRBD2 (5 bases). The CDR3 totals 13 residues. V was clipped by 5 bases and J by 2 bases, with 10 bases between them. Germline-derived CDR1 and CDR2 are SGHVS and FQNEAQ. DNA for the CDR3: TGTGCCAGCAGCCCCACGGAGGCCTACGAGCAGTACTTC. This codes for CASSPTEAYEQYF.

The chain employs TRBV30 and TRBJ2-7, with a weak D call TRBD1 (6 bases). The CDR3 has 13 amino acids. V was trimmed by 5 bases and J by 7 bases, leaving 18 bases between them. The germline CDR1 and CDR2 sequences are GTSNPN and SVGIG (reference sequence). The CDR3 nucleotides are TGTGCCTGGGGTCGGGACAATCAAGGGGAGCAGTACTTC. It is translated as CAWGRDNQGEQYF.

The J gene is TRBJ1-2, the V gene TRBV4-1, with D possibly TRBD1 on 6 matching bases. Germline V CDR1 and CDR2: MGHRA, YSYEKL. V gave up 4 bases and J gave up 8 bases, with 17 bases separating them. The CDR3 spans 14 residues. CDR3 DNA sequence: TGCGCCAGCAGCCTAAGGGGGGGCCCGCGGGGCTACACCTTC. Translated: CASSLRGGPRGYTF.

V and J are TRBV10-3 and TRBJ2-1; no definite D call. The CDR3 runs 17 residues. CDR1 ENHRY and CDR2 SYGVKD come from the germline V gene. V was pared by 3 bases and J by 0 bases, with 15 bases between. The CDR3 is CAISDQRPRSSYNEQFF. The DNA of the CDR3 is TGTGCCATCAGTGATCAGCGACCCCGAAGCTCCTACAATGAGCAGTTCTTC.

The chain links TRBV25-1 to TRBJ2-4, with 7 bases that match TRBD1. Germline-derived CDR1 and CDR2 are MGHDK and SYGVNS. This CDR3 spans 15 amino acids. J gave up 6 bases and V 3 bases, and 8 bases lay outside the gene matches. The CDR3, as DNA: TGTGCCAGCAGTGATCCAAACAGGGGTCCAAACATTCAGTACTTC. It specifies CASSDPNRGPNIQYF.

The V gene is TRBV5-1, the J gene TRBJ1-2; 8 bases fit TRBD1. Germline values: CDR1 SGHRS, CDR2 YFSETQ. This CDR3 is 14 amino acids long. V lost 5 bases to trimming and J lost 1 base; unmatched junction nucleotides: 4. The CDR3 sequence: CASSSDRGNYGYTF. The CDR3 bases are TGCGCCAGCAGTTCAGACAGGGGTAACTATGGCTACACCTTC.